A single sample is the source of the 29 T cell receptor beta chains below, sequenced in a study of sequential checkpoint blockade in melanoma. TCRdb's copy holds only in-frame clones and misses some; the assay was immunoSEQ multiplex PCR. Here the sample spans some 15,000 clones, about 92% being singletons. As to treatment: randomized to nivolumab then ipilimumab (arm A) or the reverse (arm B). Sequenced here: CD8+ T cells sorted from blood (inferred from file names), sampled from a patient given nivolumab and ipilimumab in sequence. These receptors were collected from a human donor with melanoma.

V is TRBV19 and J is TRBJ1-2, with TRBD1 as a possible D gene (6 bases). Trimming stripped 3 bases from V and 6 bases from J, with 17 bases between. Germline V gene data show CDR1 as LNHDA and CDR2 as SQIVND (reference sequence). CDR3 length: 15 residues. The CDR3 nucleotides are TGTGCCAGTAGTATCGTCCCCTCTGCAGGGGATGGCTACACCTTC. Amino acid sequence: CASSIVPSAGDGYTF.

V is TRBV6-6 and J is TRBJ1-2; the D gene is possibly TRBD1 (6 bases). In germline, CDR1 is MNHNY, CDR2 SVGAGI (reference sequence). The CDR3 extends over 15 amino acids. V gave up 0 bases and J gave up 4 bases, with 12 bases separating them. CDR3: CASSYSGGGGYGYTF. CDR3 sequence (DNA): TGTGCCAGCAGTTACTCTGGGGGCGGGGGCTATGGCTACACCTTC.

V is TRBV5-6 and J is TRBJ1-5; no clear D gene. The CDR3 is 15 residues long. Trimming removed 0 bases from V and 9 bases from J, with 16 bases in between. Germline loops: CDR1 SGHDT, CDR2 YYEEEE. DNA of the CDR3: TGTGCCAGCAGCTTGGGGCAGGCCTCGGGATGGCCCCAGCATTTT. Translating gives CASSLGQASGWPQHF.

The chain uses TRBV13 and TRBJ1-2, with 12 bases lining up with TRBD1. Germline CDR1 and CDR2: PRHDT and FYEKMQ (reference sequence). J lost 7 bases, V lost 5 bases, and 5 bases had no gene match. The CDR3 is 14 residues long. In DNA form, the CDR3 reads TGTGCCAGCAGCCAAGGGACAGGGGGCCGTGGCTACACCTTC. Protein product: CASSQGTGGRGYTF.

The chain couples TRBV28 to TRBJ2-7; tentative D call: TRBD2 (6 bases). The CDR3 has 14 residues. Germline lookup yields CDR1 MDHEN and CDR2 SYDVKM. Trimming pared 3 bases from V and 4 bases from J, leaving 13 bases between. CDR3 sequence reads: CASSFIGRDYEQYF. As DNA, the CDR3 is TGTGCCAGCAGTTTCATCGGGCGGGATTACGAGCAGTACTTC.

The chain has TRBV28 and TRBJ2-7; the match to TRBD2 covers 9 bases. The germline V gene has CDR1 MDHEN and CDR2 SYDVKM. Trimming at V came to 1 base and at J to 2 bases, leaving 0 bases not matched to a gene. This CDR3 region has 14 residues. CDR3 nucleotides: TGTGCCAGCAGTTTATTAGCGGGGGCCTACGAGCAGTACTTC. Encoded protein: CASSLLAGAYEQYF.

This rearrangement joins TRBV5-6 to TRBJ2-7; 12 bases are shared with TRBD1. Per germline, CDR1 SGHDT and CDR2 YYEEEE. Germline trimming cut 3 bases from V and 0 bases from J; bases unmatched to any gene: 10. The CDR3 is 18 residues long. CDR3 DNA sequence: TGTGCCAGCAGCTCCTTCTTGGGACAGGGGGCTTACTCCTACGAGCAGTACGTC. It yields the protein CASSSFLGQGAYSYEQYV.

V usage is TRBV7-9 and J usage is TRBJ2-7, with D possibly being TRBD2 (6 bases). Per the germline V gene, CDR1 is SEHNR and CDR2 is FQNEAQ (reference sequence). This CDR3 has 13 amino acids. Trimming left V 5 bases short and J 4 bases short, with 12 bases between. The CDR3 sequence is CASSPPAGYEQYV. The CDR3 DNA is TGTGCCAGCAGCCCACCGGCGGGATACGAGCAGTACGTC.

The V gene is TRBV21-1, the J gene TRBJ1-2; the DNA was not compared with TRBD1, the D call given in the table. TRBV21-1 is recorded as a pseudogene. The CDR3 spans 11 residues. The CDR3 sequence: CASSQSQGPNF. In DNA form, the CDR3 reads TGTGCCAGCAGTCAATCACAGGGGCCGAACTTC.

V usage is TRBV21-1 and J usage is TRBJ2-7; the table calls TRBD1, which could not be checked here. TRBV21-1 is recorded as a pseudogene. This CDR3 is built from 17 residues. This CDR3 is CASSKTLGQGAGDEQYF. The CDR3 nucleotides read TGTGCCAGCAGCAAAACTTTAGGACAGGGGGCGGGCGACGAGCAGTACTTC.

The rearrangement uses TRBV6-6 and TRBJ2-7; 9 bases line up with TRBD1. This CDR3 comprises 11 residues. Germline CDR1 and CDR2: MNHNY and SVGAGI (reference sequence). Trimming took 4 bases from V and 11 from J; bases not matched to a gene: 3. The CDR3: CASSSGQGEYF. In DNA form, the CDR3 reads TGTGCCAGCAGTTCGGGACAGGGAGAGTACTTC.

The chain is built from TRBV30 and TRBJ2-7; the D is unclear. Germline V gene data show CDR1 as GTSNPN and CDR2 as SVGIG (reference sequence). This CDR3 is 11 amino acids long. Between the trimmed V and J ends, which lost 1 base and 4 bases, there was a span of 5 bases. CDR3 amino acids: CAWSASYEQYF. The CDR3 nucleotides read TGTGCCTGGAGTGCCAGTTACGAGCAGTACTTC.

V usage is TRBV6-6 and J usage is TRBJ2-7, with TRBD1 matching over 7 bases. V lost 0 bases, J lost 3 bases, and 5 bases stayed unmatched. This CDR3 has 15 residues. Germline CDR1 is MNHNY and CDR2 is SVGAGI (reference sequence). This CDR3 is CASSYSMGQSYEQYF. For the CDR3, the DNA is TGTGCCAGCAGTTACTCGATGGGACAGAGCTACGAGCAGTACTTC.

The V and J genes are TRBV15 and TRBJ2-7; possibly TRBD1 for D (7 bases). V was cut by 3 bases and J by 7 bases, with 16 bases left in between. The CDR3 has 14 amino acids. Germline CDR1 reads LNHNV; CDR2 reads YYDKDF (reference sequence). CDR3 loop: CATSRRDSTAEQYF. The CDR3 DNA reads TGTGCCACCAGCAGGCGGGACAGCACTGCAGAGCAGTACTTC.

The chain employs TRBV4-1 and TRBJ1-1, with 7 bases fitting TRBD1. With V trimmed by 3 bases and J by 5 bases, 3 bases remained unmatched. This CDR3 spans 13 amino acids. The germline CDR1 and CDR2 sequences are MGHRA and YSYEKL. The CDR3 bases are TGCGCCAGCAGCCAGAAGACAGGGACTGAAGCTTTCTTT. It codes for CASSQKTGTEAFF.

This clone was counted once. The chain uses TRBV5-4 and TRBJ2-7; TRBD2 is a possible D gene (5 bases). Germline V gene data show CDR1 as SGHNT and CDR2 as YYREEE (reference sequence). V lost 3 bases, J lost 5 bases, and 15 bases lay in between. This CDR3 has 14 amino acids. The CDR3 sequence: CASSSGLAGHEQYV. The CDR3, as DNA: TGTGCCAGCAGCTCGGGCCTGGCGGGCCACGAGCAGTACGTC.

The chain uses TRBV4-3 and TRBJ2-5; TRBD2 might be the D (6 bases). The germline V gene encodes CDR1 LGHNA and CDR2 YSLEER. The CDR3 is 19 amino acids. V lost 0 bases and J lost 2, with 22 bases in between. This CDR3 is CASSQDRRGAGRSQETQYF. In DNA form, the CDR3 reads TGCGCCAGCAGCCAAGATCGGCGAGGGGCGGGACGGTCGCAAGAGACCCAGTACTTC.

The chain couples TRBV6-6 to TRBJ1-4, with 9 bases lining up with TRBD1. The CDR3 is 16 amino acids. Germline CDR1 reads MNHNY; CDR2 reads SVGAGI (reference sequence). J lost 3 bases, V lost 6 bases, and 8 bases had no gene match. CDR3 DNA sequence: TGTGCCAGCAGAACCGGGACAGGGATAGCTAATGAAAAACTGTTTTTT. Translating gives CASRTGTGIANEKLFF.

This chain connects TRBV25-1 to TRBJ1-1; possibly TRBD1 for D (5 bases). The V end was cut by 7 bases, the J end by 5 bases, with 11 bases between. Per the germline V gene, CDR1 is MGHDK and CDR2 is SYGVNS. The length of the CDR3 is 12 residues. DNA of the CDR3: TGTGCCAGCATGGCGGGACTAACTGAAGCTTTCTTT. Protein sequence: CASMAGLTEAFF.

This sequence joins TRBV9 and TRBJ2-7; D might be TRBD1 (5 bases). The CDR3 contains 14 residues. From germline, CDR1 is SGDLS and CDR2 YYNGEE. V shed 0 bases and J shed 1 base, with 8 bases lying between them. The chain's CDR3 is CASSVEDSSYEQYF. The CDR3 DNA reads TGTGCCAGCAGCGTAGAAGACAGTTCCTACGAGCAGTACTTC. The full variable domain, with the rest looked up from reference TRBV9 and TRBJ2-7, is DSGVTQTPKHLITATGQRVTLRCSPRSGDLSVYWYQQSLDQGLQFLIQYYNGEERAKGNILERFSAQQFPDLHSELNLSSLELGDSALYFCASSVEDSSYEQYFGPGTRLTVT.

This chain connects TRBV25-1 to TRBJ1-1; D not certain. V lost 2 bases and J 1 base, leaving 8 bases between the germline ends. Germline CDR1 is MGHDK and CDR2 is SYGVNS. The length of the CDR3 is 14 residues. The CDR3 DNA sequence: TGTGCCAGCAGTGAAAATAGCCGGAACACTGAAGCTTTCTTT. It specifies CASSENSRNTEAFF.

The chain is built from TRBV4-2 and TRBJ2-7, with TRBD2 matching 9 bases. CDR1 LGHNA and CDR2 YNFKEQ come from the germline V gene. This CDR3 is built from 15 residues. The ends lost 6 bases at V and 0 bases at J; junction bases unmatched: 6. CDR3 amino acids: CASRLGLASSYEQYF. The CDR3 DNA sequence: TGTGCCAGCAGGCTCGGACTAGCGAGCTCCTACGAGCAGTACTTC.

The gene calls are TRBV4-3 and TRBJ1-2, with 7 bases that match TRBD1. J lost 4 bases, V lost 0 bases, and 5 bases had no gene match. The CDR3 consists of 15 residues. CDR1 is LGHNA and CDR2 is YSLEER in the germline V gene. CDR3 sequence reads: CASSQDGGQLYGYTF. The CDR3 DNA is TGCGCCAGCAGCCAAGATGGGGGACAGCTCTATGGCTACACCTTC.

The rearrangement links TRBV5-1 to TRBJ1-3; D is ambiguous. This CDR3 contains 15 residues. V shed 0 bases and J shed 0 bases, with 7 bases lying between them. CDR1 is SGHRS and CDR2 is YFSETQ in the germline V gene. CDR3 in DNA: TGCGCCAGCAGCTTGGGTCCAGGCTCTGGAAACACCATATATTTT. Its protein product is CASSLGPGSGNTIYF.

The chain recombines TRBV5-4 with TRBJ1-1; TRBD1 matches 12 bases. The germline CDR1 and CDR2 sequences are SGHNT and YYREEE (reference sequence). CDR3 length: 16 residues. V lost 3 bases, J lost 9 bases, and 12 bases stayed unmatched. CDR3 region: CASSSGTGGGRHQAFF. The CDR3 nucleotides are TGTGCCAGCAGCTCCGGGACAGGGGGCGGCCGGCATCAAGCTTTCTTT.

The chain has TRBV30 and TRBJ1-3, with D perhaps matching TRBD1 (6 bases). CDR3 length: 16 amino acids. The germline V gene has CDR1 GTSNPN and CDR2 SVGIG (reference sequence). Trimming took off 4 bases at V and 0 bases at J, with 16 bases between the two ends. CDR3 nucleotide sequence: TGTGCCTGGATGGATGGCAGGGGTGACTCTGGAAACACCATATATTTT. This translates into CAWMDGRGDSGNTIYF.

In this sample, this clone turned up once. The chain carries TRBV19 and TRBJ2-1, with D uncertain. Germline values: CDR1 LNHDA, CDR2 SQIVND (reference sequence). The CDR3 covers 11 residues. V shed 3 bases and J shed 8 bases, with 5 bases lying between them. The CDR3 DNA sequence: TGTGCCAGTAGTATTTTCGATGAGCAGTTCTTC. Translated: CASSIFDEQFF.

V and J are TRBV7-8 and TRBJ1-2; D is perhaps TRBD1 (5 bases). This CDR3 region has 15 residues. Trimming took off 1 base at V and 8 bases at J, with 17 bases between the two ends. Germline V gene lookup returns CDR1 SGHVS and CDR2 FQNEAQ. CDR3 sequence: CASSLVAGYQGGYTF. DNA for the CDR3: TGTGCCAGCAGCTTAGTGGCAGGGTACCAGGGCGGCTACACCTTC.

About this clone itself: Additional DNA sequences in this sample encode the identical CDR3. This CDR3 reads CASTPSTGSYGYTF. The CDR3 nucleotides read TGTGCCAGCACCCCATCGACAGGGAGCTATGGCTACACCTTC. This chain uses TRBV27 with TRBJ1-2, with 7 positions matching TRBD1. This CDR3 has 14 amino acids. J was trimmed by 4 bases and V by 7 bases; bases with no gene match: 9. Germline V gene data show CDR1 as MNHEY and CDR2 as SMNVEV (reference sequence).